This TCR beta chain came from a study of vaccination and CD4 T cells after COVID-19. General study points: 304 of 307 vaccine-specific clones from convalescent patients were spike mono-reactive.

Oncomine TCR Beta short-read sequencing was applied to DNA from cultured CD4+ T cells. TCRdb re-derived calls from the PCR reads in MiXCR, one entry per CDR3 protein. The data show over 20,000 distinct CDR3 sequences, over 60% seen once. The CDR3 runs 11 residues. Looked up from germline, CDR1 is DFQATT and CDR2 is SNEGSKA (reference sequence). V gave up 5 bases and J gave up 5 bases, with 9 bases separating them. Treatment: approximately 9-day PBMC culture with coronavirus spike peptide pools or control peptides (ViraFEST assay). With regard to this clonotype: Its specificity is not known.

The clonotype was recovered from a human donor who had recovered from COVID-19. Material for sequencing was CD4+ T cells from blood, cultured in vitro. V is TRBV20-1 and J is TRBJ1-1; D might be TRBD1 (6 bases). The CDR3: CSAGQNTEAFF. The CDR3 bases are TGCAGTGCTGGACAGAATACTGAAGCTTTCTTT.